This TCR beta chain was sequenced in a study of T cell responses to AZD1222 COVID-19 vaccine. Study as a whole: Some second doses came at about 4 weeks and others at about 12 weeks; these were pooled.

Study conclusions and caveats: All repertoire sampling was performed exclusively after the peak T cell response. It should be noted that donors were predominantly white British and more often female, and clonal diversity was possibly underestimated. Dominant at 160-218 and 743-854, vaccine-associated CD4 TCRs also spanned spike.

J gave up 6 bases and V 5 bases, and 15 bases lay outside the gene matches. CDR1 and CDR2 (germline): SEHNR, FQNEAQ (reference sequence). This CDR3 has 16 residues. As concerns this clone: Its target is not known.

The data were produced by immunoSEQ multiplex PCR, yet TCRdb's version contains in-frame clones alone and is incomplete. The repertoire holds over 100,000 clones, with about nine tenths as singletons. V gene TRBV7-9 combines with J gene TRBJ1-2; 7 bases fit TRBD1. The receptor's source is an adult in good health. This sample comprised peripheral blood, obtained on day 0 of AZD1222 vaccination. The CDR3 sequence: CASSQPRDSVDDGYTF. In DNA form, the CDR3 reads TGTGCCAGCAGCCAACCCCGGGACAGTGTCGATGATGGCTACACCTTC.